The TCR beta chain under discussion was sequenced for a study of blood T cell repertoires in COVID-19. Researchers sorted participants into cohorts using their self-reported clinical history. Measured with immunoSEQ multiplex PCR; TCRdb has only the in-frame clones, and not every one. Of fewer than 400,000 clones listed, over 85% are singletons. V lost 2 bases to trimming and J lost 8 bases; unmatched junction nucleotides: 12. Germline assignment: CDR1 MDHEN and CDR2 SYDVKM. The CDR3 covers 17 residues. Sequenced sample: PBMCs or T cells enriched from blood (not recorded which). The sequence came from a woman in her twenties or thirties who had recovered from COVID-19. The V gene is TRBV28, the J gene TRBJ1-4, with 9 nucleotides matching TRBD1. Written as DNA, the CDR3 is TGTGCCAGCAGTTTAACGGAGGGGGGACAGGGATTGGAAAAACTGTTTTTT. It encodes CASSLTEGGQGLEKLFF.